A single sample gave rise to the 25 T cell receptor beta chains below, sequenced in a study of blood T cell repertoires in COVID-19. The table came from immunoSEQ multiplex PCR; TCRdb's copy has only in-frame clones and leaves some out. The sample shows 150,000 to 200,000 clones, roughly 87% of them seen only once. Sequenced sample: PBMCs or T cells enriched from blood (not recorded which). All receptors derive from a woman in her 50s who had recovered from COVID-19.

This clone was seen just once. The J gene is TRBJ2-1, the V gene TRBV21-1; the table calls TRBD1, which could not be checked here. TRBV21-1 is assigned pseudogene status. There are 17 residues in the CDR3. CDR3 bases: TGTGCCAGCAGCTCTCGCGACAGAAGGGTCGAAGACAATGAGCAGTTCTTC. Amino acid sequence: CASSSRDRRVEDNEQFF.

The chain employs TRBV7-9 and TRBJ2-7, with 10 bases that match TRBD1. The CDR3 consists of 16 residues. V dropped 1 base and J dropped 1; count of bases not matched to a gene: 4. Per germline, CDR1 SEHNR and CDR2 FQNEAQ (reference sequence). CDR3 residues: CASSLVGDRGSYEQYF. CDR3 DNA sequence: TGTGCCAGCAGCTTAGTGGGGGACAGGGGTTCCTACGAGCAGTACTTC.

A few counts support this clone. V is TRBV7-9 and J is TRBJ2-1; TRBD2 matches 8 bases. V dropped 4 bases and J dropped 7; count of bases not matched to a gene: 12. Germline loops: CDR1 SEHNR, CDR2 FQNEAQ (reference sequence). There are 16 residues in the CDR3. The CDR3 sequence: CASSSGQTSVANEQFF. CDR3 bases: TGTGCCAGCAGCTCCGGCCAGACTAGCGTGGCTAATGAGCAGTTCTTC.

Only a few counts were recorded for this clone. The chain couples TRBV27 to TRBJ1-6; 9 bases are a match to TRBD1. The V gene's germline CDR1 is MNHEY and CDR2 SMNVEV (reference sequence). This CDR3 contains 19 residues. V lost 1 base to trimming and J lost 0 bases; unmatched junction nucleotides: 7. The CDR3 DNA is TGTGCCAGCAGTTTATTTCCTGACAGGGGGAGCTCCTATAATTCACCCCTCCACTTT. Translation gives CASSLFPDRGSSYNSPLHF.

The chain employs TRBV11-2 and TRBJ2-7, with a weak D call TRBD2 (6 bases). The CDR3 sequence is 15 residues long. CDR1 SGHAT and CDR2 FQNNGV come from the germline V gene. Trimming took 0 bases from V and 2 from J, leaving 11 bases between them. CDR3 sequence reads: CASSLDGGLAYEQYF. CDR3 DNA sequence: TGTGCCAGCAGCTTAGACGGGGGACTTGCCTACGAGCAGTACTTC.

The rearrangement uses TRBV30 and TRBJ2-7, with 16 bases lining up with TRBD2. Germline CDR1 reads GTSNPN; CDR2 reads SVGIG (reference sequence). This CDR3 region has 18 residues. V gave up 8 bases and J gave up 4 bases; unmatched junction bases: 17. This chain's CDR3 is CALSYPGLAGGPLYEQYF. The DNA of the CDR3 is TGTGCCCTCTCTTATCCGGGACTAGCGGGAGGGCCCTTATACGAGCAGTACTTC.

The rearrangement uses TRBV28 and TRBJ2-2, with D unresolved. Trimming took off 8 bases at V and 6 bases at J, with 19 bases between the two ends. The CDR3 contains 15 residues. In germline, CDR1 is MDHEN, CDR2 SYDVKM. The CDR3 nucleotides are TGTGCCAGCCACTCGGTGGGCGAAGTCGCCGGGGAGCTGTTTTTT. Its translation: CASHSVGEVAGELFF.

The table lists this clone with a count of one. The chain couples TRBV6-5 to TRBJ2-2, with D perhaps TRBD1 (6 bases). V dropped 7 bases and J dropped 4 bases, with 10 bases sitting between them. The CDR3 length is 13 residues. Germline loops: CDR1 MNHEY, CDR2 SVGAGI. CDR3 residues: CASTRGGTGELFF. CDR3 DNA sequence: TGTGCCAGCACCCGAGGGGGCACCGGGGAGCTGTTTTTT.

The rearrangement links TRBV10-3 to TRBJ1-5, with TRBD1 as a possible D gene (6 bases). Trimming took off 3 bases at V and 7 bases at J, with 13 bases between the two ends. This CDR3 has 14 amino acids. Germline values: CDR1 ENHRY, CDR2 SYGVKD. This CDR3 reads CAISEQGVPQPQHF. CDR3 sequence (DNA): TGTGCCATCAGTGAACAGGGAGTTCCCCAGCCCCAGCATTTT.

The chain has TRBV5-4 and TRBJ1-2; 8 bases map to TRBD1. CDR1 and CDR2 from the germline V gene are SGHNT and YYREEE (reference sequence). The junction had 12 bases not matched to a gene; V was cut back by 7 bases and J by 4 bases. CDR3 length: 15 residues. The CDR3 sequence is CASAFQGALGYGYTF. The CDR3, as DNA: TGTGCCAGCGCGTTCCAGGGGGCTCTAGGCTATGGCTACACCTTC.

The chain links TRBV30 to TRBJ2-7; 11 bases fit TRBD2. Trimming cost V 1 base and J 5 bases; bases outside gene matches: 7. The CDR3 has 15 residues. Germline V gene lookup returns CDR1 GTSNPN and CDR2 SVGIG (reference sequence). The CDR3 here is CAWSALAGGIHEQYF. The CDR3 DNA sequence: TGTGCCTGGAGTGCTCTAGCGGGAGGAATCCACGAGCAGTACTTC.

This clone was detected once. The genes are TRBV27 and TRBJ2-7; the match to TRBD1 covers 7 bases. The CDR3 extends over 13 amino acids. The germline CDR1 and CDR2 sequences are MNHEY and SMNVEV (reference sequence). Germline trimming cut 5 bases from V and 0 bases from J; bases unmatched to any gene: 1. Written as DNA, the CDR3 is TGTGCCAGCAGTCGGGACAGCTCCTACGAGCAGTACTTC. This encodes CASSRDSSYEQYF.

J is TRBJ1-4 and V is TRBV12-3 or TRBV12-4; D is undetermined. Trimming pared 7 bases from V and 4 bases from J, leaving 7 bases between. The CDR3 extends over 12 amino acids. CDR3 sequence (DNA): TGTGCCAGCACCCCGGGTAATGAAAAACTGTTTTTT. This encodes CASTPGNEKLFF.

The V and J genes are TRBV3-1 (or the pseudogene TRBV3-2) and TRBJ1-6, with D possibly being TRBD1 (6 bases). CDR1 and CDR2 from the germline V gene are LGHDT and YNNKEL (reference sequence). With 4 bases removed from V and 5 bases from J, the gap between germline ends came to 12 bases. The CDR3 is 15 amino acids. This chain's CDR3 is CASSLRDTHNSPLHF. In nucleotides, the CDR3 is TGTGCCAGCAGCCTCCGGGACACCCATAATTCACCCCTCCACTTT.

This chain joins TRBV23-1 and TRBJ1-2; 9 nucleotides line up with TRBD1. TRBV23-1 is noted as an ORF with a role that remains uncertain. The CDR3 length is 15 residues. V lost 4 bases to trimming and J lost 2 bases; unmatched junction nucleotides: 5. The CDR3 sequence: CASSPHRGLNYGYTF. The DNA of the CDR3 is TGCGCCAGCAGTCCACACAGGGGGCTCAACTATGGCTACACCTTC.

The CDR3 DNA reads as TGTGCCAGTAGCCTGGACTCTCGAACCTACGAGCAGTACTTC. It translates to CASSLDSRTYEQYF. This chain joins TRBV19 and TRBJ2-7; TRBD2 might be the D (5 bases). Germline loops: CDR1 LNHDA, CDR2 SQIVND (reference sequence). This CDR3 comprises 14 residues. V was clipped by 6 bases and J by 2 bases, with 14 bases between them.

The rearrangement links TRBV14 to TRBJ2-1, with 9 bases lining up with TRBD2. After removal of 2 bases from V and 7 bases from J, the junction contained 6 bases not matched to a gene. Per germline, CDR1 SGHDN and CDR2 FVKESK. The CDR3 consists of 15 residues. As DNA, the CDR3 is TGTGCCAGCAGCCAAATGGCGGGAGGGGGGAATGAGCAGTTCTTC. Protein sequence: CASSQMAGGGNEQFF. Full variable domain (missing parts from reference TRBV14 and TRBJ2-1): EAGVTQFPSHSVIEKGQTVTLRCDPISGHDNLYWYRRVMGKEIKFLLHFVKESKQDESGMPNNRFLAERTGGTYSTLKVQPAELEDSGVYFCASSQMAGGGNEQFFGPGTRLTVL.

The chain combines TRBV5-1 with TRBJ1-1, with no clear D. Germline V gene sequence: CDR1 SGHRS, CDR2 YFSETQ. V lost 0 bases and J lost 4, with 10 bases in between. The CDR3 length is 14 residues. For the CDR3, the DNA is TGCGCCAGCAGCTTGGGTGGTTTTAGCACTGAAGCTTTCTTT. It is translated as CASSLGGFSTEAFF.

This clone appeared a single time. The chain has TRBV27 and TRBJ2-7, with 14 positions matching TRBD2. Per germline, CDR1 MNHEY and CDR2 SMNVEV (reference sequence). V lost 6 bases to trimming and J lost 5 bases; unmatched junction nucleotides: 15. The CDR3 loop spans 18 amino acids. The CDR3 DNA reads TGTGCCAGCAGATTACAGGGACTAGCGGGAGTAGGGCCTGACGAGCAGTACTTC. Translated, it gives CASRLQGLAGVGPDEQYF.

The chain joins TRBV7-9 to TRBJ2-3, with D perhaps matching TRBD2 (5 bases). CDR3 length: 15 residues. CDR1 is SEHNR and CDR2 is FQNEAQ in the germline V gene (reference sequence). The ends were cut back, 5 bases at V and 0 bases at J, with 12 bases in the middle. CDR3 nucleotides: TGTGCCAGCAGCCCCCGGGGAGTTAGCACAGATACGCAGTATTTT. Translating it yields CASSPRGVSTDTQYF.

A remark on this clone: The germline gene is not matched at one end of the junction; a read error may be the cause. The chain uses TRBV7-9 and TRBJ2-7; 8 positions match TRBD1. The germline V gene encodes CDR1 SEHNR and CDR2 FQNEAQ (reference sequence). The CDR3 is made up of 15 amino acids. The CDR3 region is CAGSTDRDPSYEQYF. The DNA of the CDR3 is TGTGCCGGCAGCACGGACAGGGACCCTTCCTACGAGCAGTACTTC. Full variable domain (remainder filled in from reference TRBV7-9 and TRBJ2-7): DTGVSQNPRHKITKRGQNVTFRCDPISEHNRLYWYRQTLGQGPEFLTYFQNEAQLEKSRLLSDRFSAERPKGSFSTLEIQRTEQGDSAMYLCAGSTDRDPSYEQYFGPGTRLTVT.

This clone turned up a few times. The chain combines TRBV6-4 with TRBJ2-1, with D perhaps TRBD1 (6 bases). The length of the CDR3 is 16 residues. Trimming pared 4 bases from V and 5 bases from J, leaving 18 bases between. Germline V CDR1 and CDR2: MRHNA, SNTAGT. As DNA, the CDR3 is TGTGCCAGCAGTGGGGCACAGGGCGGAGACCACAATGAGCAGTTCTTC. Its translation is CASSGAQGGDHNEQFF.

This clone showed up just a few times. The chain carries TRBV29-1 and TRBJ1-1; TRBD1 matches at 7 bases. CDR1 is SQVTM, CDR2 ANQGSEA, per germline. This CDR3 is built from 13 residues. V shed 5 bases and J 3 bases; nucleotides not matched to a gene: 6. CDR3 amino acids: CSVLTGYHTEAFF. The CDR3, as DNA: TGCAGCGTTCTGACAGGGTACCACACTGAAGCTTTCTTT. The whole variable domain, filled in from reference TRBV29-1 and TRBJ1-1, reads SAVISQKPSRDICQRGTSLTIQCQVDSQVTMMFWYRQQPGQSLTLIATANQGSEATYESGFVIDKFPISRPNLTFSTLTVSNMSPEDSSIYLCSVLTGYHTEAFFGQGTRLTVV.

The V call is TRBV7-2, the J call TRBJ1-1; 8 bases agree with TRBD1. Unmatched junction bases numbered 19, after V lost 2 bases and J lost 11 bases. The length of the CDR3 is 17 residues. Germline CDR1 and CDR2: SGHTA and FQGNSA. The CDR3 spells CASSLTWGRTGPSLAFF. The CDR3 DNA is TGTGCCAGCAGCTTAACTTGGGGAAGGACAGGGCCGAGTCTGGCTTTCTTT.

The chain employs TRBV29-1 and TRBJ2-1; D gene ambiguous. Trimming pared 3 bases from V and 1 base from J, leaving 13 bases between. CDR1 and CDR2 (germline): SQVTM, ANQGSEA. The CDR3 consists of 15 residues. This CDR3 is CSVDPGSLSYNEQFF. The CDR3 nucleotides are TGCAGCGTTGACCCGGGTTCACTTTCCTACAATGAGCAGTTCTTC.